This TCR beta chain emerged from a study of T cells in Graves' hyperthyroidism and ophthalmopathy. This clonotype was seen more than once but under ten times. The antigen remains unidentified. Overall study findings and caveats: Most clonotypes expanded in thyroid above 0.001 were likewise present in blood.

Amplified TCR beta CDR3 regions derived from RNA transcripts. RT-PCR in the first round (using the HTBI primer set) targeted the TCR CDR3. TCRdb recomputed calls from the multiplex PCR reads with MiXCR, one row per CDR3 protein. The sample lists 550,000 to 800,000 distinct CDR3 sequences, about 18% seen once, with roughly 16% in the top ten. Trimming removed 5 bases at V and 4 bases at J, with 14 bases between. The CDR3 loop spans 14 amino acids. Germline V gene data show CDR1 as MDHEN and CDR2 as SYDVKM. The TCR comes from a man aged 50 to 59 with Graves' hyperthyroidism. This sequence joins TRBV28 and TRBJ1-1; D is ambiguous. The sequencing sample was made of blood. The DNA for the CDR3 is TGTGCCAGCAGTATCCCGTACCGAGGCACTGAAGCTTTCTTT. Its protein is CASSIPYRGTEAFF.